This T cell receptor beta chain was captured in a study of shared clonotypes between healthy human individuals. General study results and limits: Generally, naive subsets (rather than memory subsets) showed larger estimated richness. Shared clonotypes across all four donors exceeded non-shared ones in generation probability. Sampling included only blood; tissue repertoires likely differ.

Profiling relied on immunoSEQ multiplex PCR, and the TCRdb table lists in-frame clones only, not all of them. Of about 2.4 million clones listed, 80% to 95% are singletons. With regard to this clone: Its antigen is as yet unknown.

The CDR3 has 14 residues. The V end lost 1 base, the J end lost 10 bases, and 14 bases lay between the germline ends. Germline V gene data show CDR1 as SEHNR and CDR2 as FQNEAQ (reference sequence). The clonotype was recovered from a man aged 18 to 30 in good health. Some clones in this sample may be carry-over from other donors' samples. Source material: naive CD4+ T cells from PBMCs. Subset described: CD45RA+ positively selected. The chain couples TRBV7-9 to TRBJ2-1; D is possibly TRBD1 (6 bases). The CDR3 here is CASSLETGLGEQFF. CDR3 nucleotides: TGTGCCAGCAGCTTAGAAACAGGGCTCGGGGAGCAGTTCTTC.